This TCR beta chain was recorded in a study of blood T cell repertoires in COVID-19. Germline V gene sequence: CDR1 LNHDA, CDR2 SQIVND (reference sequence). This CDR3 is 15 amino acids long. V dropped 5 bases and J dropped 2; count of bases not matched to a gene: 5. This table comes from immunoSEQ multiplex PCR, and its TCRdb copy is limited to in-frame clones, with some not included. This sample carries about 410,000 clones, more than 80% of them seen once, and the ten largest clones take roughly 1.4%. The V call is TRBV19, the J call TRBJ2-2; 7 bases match TRBD1. The sample comprised peripheral blood. This clonotype originated in a woman aged 25-40 years with active or convalescent COVID-19. The CDR3 DNA reads as TGTGCCAGTAGTGTGGGACAGTCAAACACCGGGGAGCTGTTTTTT. Translation gives CASSVGQSNTGELFF.